Following are 4 T cell receptor beta chains from one sample sequenced in a study of blood T cells in healthy people across ages (dated by TCRdb to the mid-2010s). Receptor libraries were prepared by 5' RACE. Instrument on record: Illumina HiSeq 2500. The second PCR ran for about 7 to 11 cycles and used a J-beta primer mix along with a sample-barcoded 5' primer. The public reads were reanalyzed by TCRdb: fastp trimming at Q25, MiXCR alignment, in-frame beta chains only. Each entry merges the rows of one CDR3 protein and shows their most common DNA and genes. A total of around 670,000 distinct CDR3 sequences appear in this sample, about 30% of them only once. The ten largest clones take up approximately 15% of the sample. Material: blood. Receptor source: a woman of 80 years or more in good health.

The CDR3 nucleotides are TGCGCCAGCAGCTTAATGGGAGGGATGTATGGCTACACCTTC. Its protein product is CASSLMGGMYGYTF. This chain connects TRBV5-1 to TRBJ1-2; D uncertain. Germline V gene lookup returns CDR1 SGHRS and CDR2 YFSETQ. The CDR3 has 14 amino acids. Trimming cost V 2 bases and J 5 bases, with 13 bases left between them.

V is TRBV28 and J is TRBJ2-1; no reliable D call. The germline gives CDR1 MDHEN, CDR2 SYDVKM. The CDR3 covers 11 residues. Deletions cut 4 bases from V and 8 bases from J, with 6 bases between. This chain's CDR3 is CASSSTHEQFF. The DNA of the CDR3 is TGTGCCAGCAGTTCAACGCATGAGCAGTTCTTC.

This clonotype was recorded many times. This may arise from a read error, as a much more abundant clone is one base away. The chain has TRBV6-1 and TRBJ2-7; D unclear. Trimming pared 4 bases from V and 7 bases from J, leaving 14 bases between. Germline lookup yields CDR1 MNHNS and CDR2 SASEGT. The CDR3 loop spans 13 amino acids. The CDR3 spells CASSGASLNEQYF. CDR3 nucleotides: TGTGCCAGCAGTGGGGCCTCGCTAAATGAGCAGTACTTC.

The chain has TRBV28 and TRBJ2-2; 7 bases line up with TRBD2. This CDR3 is built from 14 residues. V shed 3 bases, J shed 4 bases, and the junction held 2 bases outside the gene matches. From germline, CDR1 is MDHEN and CDR2 SYDVKM. CDR3 region: CASSFAGVTGELFF. The CDR3 DNA is TGTGCCAGCAGTTTTGCGGGAGTCACCGGGGAGCTGTTTTTT.